The T cell receptor beta chain under discussion was sequenced for a study of T cells in Graves' hyperthyroidism and ophthalmopathy. Concerning this clonotype: Its specificity is not known.

Disease lasting under 3 months, a NOSPECS grade of at least 4, and a Clinical Activity Score of at least 3 were features of the ophthalmopathy patients. The CDR3 loop spans 15 amino acids. Germline lookup yields CDR1 LNHNV and CDR2 YYDKDF (reference sequence). The V and J ends lost 1 base and 6 bases respectively, with 13 bases between them. There were TCR beta CDR3 regions amplified from RNA transcripts. TCR CDR3 regions were first amplified by RT-PCR with HTBI primers. MiXCR, applied by TCRdb to the multiplex PCR reads, yields one record per CDR3 protein. In the table there are almost 500,000 distinct CDR3 sequences, under 25% of which are singletons. General study results and limits: Onset of ophthalmopathy came a median 6.5 months after the model predicted it.

This clonotype was sampled from a woman between 65 and 79 years old with Graves' ophthalmopathy. Sequences were obtained from blood. The V and J genes are TRBV15 and TRBJ1-3; TRBD1 is a possible D gene (6 bases). CDR3 region: CATSRGGGLVNTIYF. For the CDR3, the DNA is TGTGCCACCAGCAGAGGTGGGGGCCTGGTAAACACCATATATTTT.